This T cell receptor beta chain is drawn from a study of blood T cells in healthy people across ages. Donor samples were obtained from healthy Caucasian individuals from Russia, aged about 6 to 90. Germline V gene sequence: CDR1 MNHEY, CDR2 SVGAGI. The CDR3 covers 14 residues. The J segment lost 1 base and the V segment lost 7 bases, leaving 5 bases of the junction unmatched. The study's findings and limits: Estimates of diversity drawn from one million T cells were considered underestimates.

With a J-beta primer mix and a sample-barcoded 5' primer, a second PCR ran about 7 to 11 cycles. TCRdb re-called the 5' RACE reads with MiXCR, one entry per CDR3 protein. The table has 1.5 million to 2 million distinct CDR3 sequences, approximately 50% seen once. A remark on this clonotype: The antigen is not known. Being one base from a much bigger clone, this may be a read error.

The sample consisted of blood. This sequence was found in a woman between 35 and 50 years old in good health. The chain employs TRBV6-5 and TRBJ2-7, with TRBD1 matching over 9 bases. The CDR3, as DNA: TGTGCCAGCAAGGGGACAGGGTATTCCTACGAGCAGTACTTC. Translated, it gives CASKGTGYSYEQYF.